The clone carrying this T cell receptor beta chain has more than one count but fewer than ten. The data originate from a study of T-cell memory formation after mild COVID-19. This CDR3 region has 16 residues. Germline values: CDR1 SGHNT, CDR2 YYREEE (reference sequence). Trimming removed 3 bases at V and 0 bases at J, with 10 bases between. A 5'RACE reaction primed in the constant segment made cDNA libraries of TCR alpha and TCR beta, and these carried sample barcodes and UMIs. TCRdb fed the 5' RACE reads into MiXCR, producing one record per CDR3 protein. This table has about 560,000 distinct CDR3 sequences, roughly 18% appearing once.

The source is an adult woman who had mild COVID-19 (a few samples of this study predate the infection). Cell type and time point are not known. Specimen: PBMCs or a T cell subset sorted from them (not recorded which). The chain links TRBV5-4 to TRBJ2-6, with unresolved D. Here the CDR3 DNA reads TGTGCCAGCAGCTCGGACCCCACCTCTGGGGCCAACGTCCTGACTTTC. This gives the protein CASSSDPTSGANVLTF.